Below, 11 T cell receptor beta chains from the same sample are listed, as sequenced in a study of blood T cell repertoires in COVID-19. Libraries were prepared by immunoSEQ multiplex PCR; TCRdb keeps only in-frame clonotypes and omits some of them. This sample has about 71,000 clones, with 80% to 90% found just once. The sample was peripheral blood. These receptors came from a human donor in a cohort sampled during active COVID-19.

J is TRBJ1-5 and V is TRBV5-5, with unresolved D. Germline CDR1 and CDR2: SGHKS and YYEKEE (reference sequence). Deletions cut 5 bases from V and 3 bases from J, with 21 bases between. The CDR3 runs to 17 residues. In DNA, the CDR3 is TGTGCCAGCAGTGATACGGGTGGCCTTTTATCCAATCAGCCCCAGCATTTT. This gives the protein CASSDTGGLLSNQPQHF.

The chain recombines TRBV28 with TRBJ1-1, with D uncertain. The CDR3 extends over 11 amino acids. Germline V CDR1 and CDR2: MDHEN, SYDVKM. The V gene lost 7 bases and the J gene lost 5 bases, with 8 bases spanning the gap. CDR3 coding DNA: TGTGCCAGCACCCCAGGAACTGAAGCTTTCTTT. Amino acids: CASTPGTEAFF.

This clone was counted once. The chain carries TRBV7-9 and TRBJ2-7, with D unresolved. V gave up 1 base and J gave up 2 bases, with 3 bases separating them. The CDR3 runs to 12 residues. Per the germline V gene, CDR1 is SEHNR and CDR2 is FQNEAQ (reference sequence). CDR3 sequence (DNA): TGTGCCAGCAGCTTAGTTACCTACGAGCAGTACTTC. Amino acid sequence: CASSLVTYEQYF.

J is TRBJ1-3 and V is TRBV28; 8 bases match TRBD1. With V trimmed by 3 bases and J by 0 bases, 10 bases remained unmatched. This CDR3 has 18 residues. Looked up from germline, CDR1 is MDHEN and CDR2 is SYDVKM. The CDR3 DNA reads TGTGCCAGCAGTTTTCTTGGACAGGGTTCCTTCTCTGGAAACACCATATATTTT. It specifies CASSFLGQGSFSGNTIYF.

CDR3: CASSRQASITPYGYTF. CDR3 sequence (DNA): TGTGCCAGCTCACGGCAAGCGTCCATAACCCCCTATGGCTACACCTTC. V and J are TRBV18 and TRBJ1-2; D is uncertain. V shed 4 bases and J shed 4 bases, with 19 bases lying between them. There are 16 residues in the CDR3. Per the germline V gene, CDR1 is KGHSH and CDR2 is LQKENI.

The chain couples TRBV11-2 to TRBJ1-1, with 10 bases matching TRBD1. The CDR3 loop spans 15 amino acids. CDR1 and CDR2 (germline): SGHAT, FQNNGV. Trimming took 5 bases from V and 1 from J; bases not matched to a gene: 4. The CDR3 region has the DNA TGTGCCAGCAGCAAGGGGGACAGGGGGAACACTGAAGCTTTCTTT. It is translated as CASSKGDRGNTEAFF.

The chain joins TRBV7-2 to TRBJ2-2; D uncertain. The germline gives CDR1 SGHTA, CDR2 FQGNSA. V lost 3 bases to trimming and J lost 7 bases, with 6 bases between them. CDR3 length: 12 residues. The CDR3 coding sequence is TGTGCCAGCAGCTTCAGACTCGGGGAGCTGTTTTTT. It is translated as CASSFRLGELFF. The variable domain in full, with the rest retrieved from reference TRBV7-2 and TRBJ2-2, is GAGVSQSPSNKVTEKGKDVELRCDPISGHTALYWYRQSLGQGLEFLIYFQGNSAPDKSGLPSDRFSAERTGGSVSTLTIQRTQQEDSAVYLCASSFRLGELFFGEGSRLTVL.

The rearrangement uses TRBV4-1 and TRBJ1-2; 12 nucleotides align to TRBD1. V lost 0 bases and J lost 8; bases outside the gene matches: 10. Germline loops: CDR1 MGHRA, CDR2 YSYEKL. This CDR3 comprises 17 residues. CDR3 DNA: TGCGCCAGCAGCCAAGAGGTGGGGACAGGGGGCGAAAAAGGCTACACCTTC. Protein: CASSQEVGTGGEKGYTF.

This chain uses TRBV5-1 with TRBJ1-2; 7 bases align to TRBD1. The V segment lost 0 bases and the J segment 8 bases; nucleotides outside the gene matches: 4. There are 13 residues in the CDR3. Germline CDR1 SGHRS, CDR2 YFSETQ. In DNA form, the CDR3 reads TGCGCCAGCAGCTTGGGACAGGGTCAGGGCTACACCTTC. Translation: CASSLGQGQGYTF.

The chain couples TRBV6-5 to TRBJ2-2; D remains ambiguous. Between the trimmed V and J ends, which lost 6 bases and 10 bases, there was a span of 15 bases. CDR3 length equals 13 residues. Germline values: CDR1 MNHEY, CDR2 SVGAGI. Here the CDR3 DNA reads TGTGCCAGCAGACAGTGGGCAGCCCCGGAGCTGTTTTTT. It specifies CASRQWAAPELFF.

Here the CDR3 DNA reads TGTGCCAGCAGCCCGGGATACGAGCAGTACTTC. Translation: CASSPGYEQYF. V gene TRBV9 combines with J gene TRBJ2-7; D is possibly TRBD2 (5 bases). CDR1 is SGDLS, CDR2 YYNGEE, per germline. The V end was cut by 4 bases, the J end by 4 bases, with 6 bases between. The CDR3 length is 11 residues. Combining the CDR3 with reference TRBV9 and TRBJ2-7 gives the whole variable domain DSGVTQTPKHLITATGQRVTLRCSPRSGDLSVYWYQQSLDQGLQFLIQYYNGEERAKGNILERFSAQQFPDLHSELNLSSLELGDSALYFCASSPGYEQYFGPGTRLTVT.